The T cell receptor (beta chain) described here comes from a study of Ad26.COV2.S vaccination and SARS-CoV-2 variants. The treatment is: around 19 received Ad26.COV2.S at low or high dose, single or two shots; 5 received placebo; per-sample allocation not given. At day 63 after the first vaccine or placebo injection, samples were drawn. The sample came from a Boston adult aged 18-55 years. Here immunoSEQ multiplex PCR was the method, and the copy in TCRdb shows in-frame clones only, minus some. The sample yields under 500,000 clones, around 92% seen once. This clonotype was obtained from a person between 18 and 59 years old who received the Ad26.COV2.S COVID-19 vaccine or a placebo. The sample consisted of peripheral blood, taken in a trial of Ad26.COV2.S vaccine versus placebo.

The CDR3 protein is CASSPRGAGGLNEQFF. The CDR3 nucleotides are TGTGCCAGCAGCCCAAGAGGAGCGGGGGGGCTCAATGAGCAGTTCTTC. The chain employs TRBV11-2 and TRBJ2-1; 10 bases agree with TRBD2. CDR1 and CDR2 from the germline V gene are SGHAT and FQNNGV. The CDR3 runs 16 residues. V lost 5 bases, J lost 6 bases, and 10 bases stayed unmatched.